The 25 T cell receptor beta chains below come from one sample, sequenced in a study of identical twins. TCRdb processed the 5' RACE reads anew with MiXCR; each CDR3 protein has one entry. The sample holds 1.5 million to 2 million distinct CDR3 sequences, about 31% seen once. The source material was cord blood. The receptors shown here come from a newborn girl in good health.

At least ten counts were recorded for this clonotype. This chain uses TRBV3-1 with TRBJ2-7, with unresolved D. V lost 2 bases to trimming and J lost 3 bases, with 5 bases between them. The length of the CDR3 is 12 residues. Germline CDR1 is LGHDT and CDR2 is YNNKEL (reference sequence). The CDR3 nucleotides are TGTGCCAGCAGCCAAATCAACTACGAGCAGTACTTC. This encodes CASSQINYEQYF.

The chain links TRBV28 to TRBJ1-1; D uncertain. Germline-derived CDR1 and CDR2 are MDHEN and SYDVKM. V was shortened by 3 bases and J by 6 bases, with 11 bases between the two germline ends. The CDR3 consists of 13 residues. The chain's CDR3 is CASSFYRPPEAFF. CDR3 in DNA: TGTGCCAGCAGTTTCTATAGGCCTCCTGAAGCTTTCTTT.

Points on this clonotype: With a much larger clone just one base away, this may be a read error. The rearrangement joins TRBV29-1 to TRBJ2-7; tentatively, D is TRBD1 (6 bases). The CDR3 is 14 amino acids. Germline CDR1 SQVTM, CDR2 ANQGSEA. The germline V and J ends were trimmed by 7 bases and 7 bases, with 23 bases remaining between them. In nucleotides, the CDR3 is TGCAGCGCGACCAGGGGAACCATATACAATGAGCAGTACTTC. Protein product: CSATRGTIYNEQYF.

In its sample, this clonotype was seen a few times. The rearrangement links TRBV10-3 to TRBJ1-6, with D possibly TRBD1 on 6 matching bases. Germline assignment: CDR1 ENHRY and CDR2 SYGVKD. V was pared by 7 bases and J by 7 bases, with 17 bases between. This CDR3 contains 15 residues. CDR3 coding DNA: TGTGCCATCACAGGGGACGGACAGCCCAATTCACCCCTCCACTTT. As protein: CAITGDGQPNSPLHF.

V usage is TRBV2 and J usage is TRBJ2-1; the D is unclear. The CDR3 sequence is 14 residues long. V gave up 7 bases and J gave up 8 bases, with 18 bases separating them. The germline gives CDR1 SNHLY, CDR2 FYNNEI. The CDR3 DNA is TGTGCCAGCACCCCCTGGCCCTCGCATGATGAGCAGTTCTTC. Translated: CASTPWPSHDEQFF.

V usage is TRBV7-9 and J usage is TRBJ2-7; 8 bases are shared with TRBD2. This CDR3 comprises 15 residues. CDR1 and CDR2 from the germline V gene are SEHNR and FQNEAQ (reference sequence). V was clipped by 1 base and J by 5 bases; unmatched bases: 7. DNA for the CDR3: TGTGCCAGCAGCTTAGATCCAGCGGGAGTACACGAGCAGTACTTC. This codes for CASSLDPAGVHEQYF.

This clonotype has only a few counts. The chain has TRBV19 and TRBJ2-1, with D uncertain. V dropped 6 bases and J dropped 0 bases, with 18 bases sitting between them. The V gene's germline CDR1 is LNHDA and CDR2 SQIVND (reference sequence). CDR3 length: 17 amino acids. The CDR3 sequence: CASRALGARSSYNEQFF. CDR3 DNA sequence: TGTGCCAGTAGGGCCTTAGGCGCGCGCAGCTCCTACAATGAGCAGTTCTTC.

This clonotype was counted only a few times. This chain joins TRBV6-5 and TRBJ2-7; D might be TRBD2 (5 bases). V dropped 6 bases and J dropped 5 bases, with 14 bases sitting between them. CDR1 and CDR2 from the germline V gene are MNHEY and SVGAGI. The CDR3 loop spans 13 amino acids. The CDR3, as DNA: TGTGCCAGCAGGCAACTAGTAGTCGACGAGCAGTACTTC. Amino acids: CASRQLVVDEQYF.

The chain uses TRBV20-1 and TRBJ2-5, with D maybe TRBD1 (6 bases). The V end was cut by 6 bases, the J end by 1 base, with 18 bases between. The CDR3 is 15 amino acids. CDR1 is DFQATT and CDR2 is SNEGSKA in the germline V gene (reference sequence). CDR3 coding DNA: TGCAGTGCATATCAACTAGGGGGTTCCCAAGAGACCCAGTACTTC. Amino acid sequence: CSAYQLGGSQETQYF.

The CDR3 sequence: CASSYGKAGGFYEQYF. CDR3 nucleotides: TGTGCCAGCAGTTACGGCAAGGCAGGGGGCTTCTACGAGCAGTACTTC. The chain recombines TRBV6-6 with TRBJ2-4; 8 positions match TRBD1. Judging by the DNA end, TRBJ2-7 fits better; the J call may be wrong. The CDR3 has 16 residues. Looked up from germline, CDR1 is MNHNY and CDR2 is SVGAGI (reference sequence).

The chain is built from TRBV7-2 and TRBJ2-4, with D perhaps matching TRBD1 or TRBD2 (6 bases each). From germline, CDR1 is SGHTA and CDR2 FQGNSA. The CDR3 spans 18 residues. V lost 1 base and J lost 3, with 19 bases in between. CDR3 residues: CASSLGRDIPTNKNIQYF. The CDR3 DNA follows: TGTGCCAGCAGCTTAGGGAGGGACATCCCAACAAACAAAAACATTCAGTACTTC.

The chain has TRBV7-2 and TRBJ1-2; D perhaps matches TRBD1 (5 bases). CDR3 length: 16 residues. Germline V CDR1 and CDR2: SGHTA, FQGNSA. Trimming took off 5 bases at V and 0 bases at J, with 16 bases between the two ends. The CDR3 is CASSPSGTDANYGYTF. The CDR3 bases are TGTGCCAGCAGCCCCTCCGGGACCGACGCTAACTATGGCTACACCTTC.

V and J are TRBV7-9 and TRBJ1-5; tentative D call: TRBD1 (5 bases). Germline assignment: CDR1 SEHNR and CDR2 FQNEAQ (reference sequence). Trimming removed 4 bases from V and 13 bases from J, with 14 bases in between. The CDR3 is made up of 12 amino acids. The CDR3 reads CASSSRAGSQHF. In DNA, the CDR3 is TGTGCCAGCAGCTCCCGGGCAGGGTCTCAGCATTTT.

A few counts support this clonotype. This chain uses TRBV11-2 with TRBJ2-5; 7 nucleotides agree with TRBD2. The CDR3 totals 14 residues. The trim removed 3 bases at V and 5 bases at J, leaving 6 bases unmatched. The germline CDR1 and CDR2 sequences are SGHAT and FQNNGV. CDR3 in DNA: TGTGCCAGCAGCTTCCGGACTAGAGGGGAGACCCAGTACTTC. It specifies CASSFRTRGETQYF.

The CDR3 DNA follows: TGTGCCATCAGCGGGGGACAGGTTAATCAGCCCCAGCATTTT. Residues: CAISGGQVNQPQHF. The chain uses TRBV10-3 and TRBJ1-5, with 8 bases fitting TRBD1. The CDR3 length is 14 residues. The ends lost 6 bases at V and 4 bases at J; junction bases unmatched: 5. CDR1 is ENHRY, CDR2 SYGVKD, per germline.

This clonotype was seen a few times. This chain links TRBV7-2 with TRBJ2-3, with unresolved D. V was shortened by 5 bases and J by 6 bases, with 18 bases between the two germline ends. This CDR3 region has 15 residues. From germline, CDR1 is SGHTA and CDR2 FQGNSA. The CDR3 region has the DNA TGTGCCAGCAGCCTTACTGATGGGAATGTGGATACGCAGTATTTT. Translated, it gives CASSLTDGNVDTQYF.

CDR3 sequence (DNA): TGTGCCAGCAGCGTTCCTAGCGGGAGTTTCAATGAGCAGTTCTTC. It codes for CASSVPSGSFNEQFF. The chain employs TRBV9 and TRBJ2-1; 10 bases fit TRBD2. Germline V gene lookup returns CDR1 SGDLS and CDR2 YYNGEE. The CDR3 has 15 residues. The junction had 5 bases not matched to a gene; V was cut back by 2 bases and J by 6 bases.

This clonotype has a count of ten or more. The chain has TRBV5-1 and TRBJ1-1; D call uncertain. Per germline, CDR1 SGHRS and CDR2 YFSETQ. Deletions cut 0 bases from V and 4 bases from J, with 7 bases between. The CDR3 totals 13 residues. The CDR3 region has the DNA TGCGCCAGCAGCTTGGTTCGGGGCACTGAAGCTTTCTTT. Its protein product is CASSLVRGTEAFF.

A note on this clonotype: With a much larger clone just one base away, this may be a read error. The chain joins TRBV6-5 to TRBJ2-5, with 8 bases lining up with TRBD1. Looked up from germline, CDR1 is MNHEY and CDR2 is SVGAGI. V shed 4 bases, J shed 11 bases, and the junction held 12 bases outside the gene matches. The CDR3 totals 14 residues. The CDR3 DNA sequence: TGTGCCAGCAGTTCAGGACAGGGCAACAATGAGCAGTACTTC. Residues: CASSSGQGNNEQYF.

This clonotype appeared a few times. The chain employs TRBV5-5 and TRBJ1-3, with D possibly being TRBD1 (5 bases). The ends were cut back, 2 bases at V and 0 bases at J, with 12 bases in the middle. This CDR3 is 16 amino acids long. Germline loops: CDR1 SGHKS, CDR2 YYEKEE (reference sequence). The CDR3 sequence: CASSFGHKSSGNTIYF. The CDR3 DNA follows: TGTGCCAGCAGCTTCGGACACAAGAGCTCTGGAAACACCATATATTTT.

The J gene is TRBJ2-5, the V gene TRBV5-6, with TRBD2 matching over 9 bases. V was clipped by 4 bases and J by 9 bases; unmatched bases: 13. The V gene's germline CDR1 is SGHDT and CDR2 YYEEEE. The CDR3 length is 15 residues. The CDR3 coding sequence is TGTGCCAGCAGCCTGTCCTGGACTAGCGCACCTTCCCAGTACTTC. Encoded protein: CASSLSWTSAPSQYF.

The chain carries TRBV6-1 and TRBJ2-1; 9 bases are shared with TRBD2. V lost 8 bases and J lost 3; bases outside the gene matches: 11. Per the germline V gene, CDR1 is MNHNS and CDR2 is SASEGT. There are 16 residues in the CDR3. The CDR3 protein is CASRMTSGRIYNEQFF. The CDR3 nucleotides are TGTGCCAGCCGAATGACGAGCGGGAGGATCTACAATGAGCAGTTCTTC.

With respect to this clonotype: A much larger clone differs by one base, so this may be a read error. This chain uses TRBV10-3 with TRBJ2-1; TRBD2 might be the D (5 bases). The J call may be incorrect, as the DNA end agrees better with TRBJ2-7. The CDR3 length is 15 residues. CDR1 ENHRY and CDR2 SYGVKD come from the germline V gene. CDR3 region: CAISDGERSYNEQYF. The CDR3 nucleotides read TGTGCCATCAGTGACGGGGAACGCTCCTACAATGAGCAGTACTTC.

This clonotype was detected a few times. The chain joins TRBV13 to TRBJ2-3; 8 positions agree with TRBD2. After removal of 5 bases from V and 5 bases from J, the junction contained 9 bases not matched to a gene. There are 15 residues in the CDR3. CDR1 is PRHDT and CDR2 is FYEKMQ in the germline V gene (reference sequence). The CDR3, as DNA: TGTGCCAGCAGCCTCAGCGGGAGCCGGATAGATACGCAGTATTTT. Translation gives CASSLSGSRIDTQYF. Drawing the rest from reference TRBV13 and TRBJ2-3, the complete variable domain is AAGVIQSPRHLIKEKRETATLKCYPIPRHDTVYWYQQGPGQDPQFLISFYEKMQSDKGSIPDRFSAQQFSDYHSELNMSSLELGDSALYFCASSLSGSRIDTQYFGPGTRLTVL.

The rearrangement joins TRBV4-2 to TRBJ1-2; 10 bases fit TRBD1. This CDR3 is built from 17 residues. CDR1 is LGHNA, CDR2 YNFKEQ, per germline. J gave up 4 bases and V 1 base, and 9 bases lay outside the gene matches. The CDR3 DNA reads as TGTGCCAGCAGCCAAGGTCGGACAGGGGGGAACCTCTATGGCTACACCTTC. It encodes CASSQGRTGGNLYGYTF.